Shown below are 32 T cell receptor beta chains from a single sample sequenced in a study of monozygotic twins with cystic fibrosis. Produced via immunoSEQ multiplex PCR; TCRdb's table is partial and in-frame only. The sample yields over 9,500 clones, 96% seen once. The sample taken for sequencing was blood. Source of these receptors: a boy under 18 with cystic fibrosis.

The table lists this clone with a few counts. The chain couples TRBV20-1 to TRBJ1-2; perhaps TRBD1 as D (5 bases). The germline V gene has CDR1 DFQATT and CDR2 SNEGSKA (reference sequence). There are 11 residues in the CDR3. Trimming removed 6 bases at V and 6 bases at J, with 11 bases between. Written as DNA, the CDR3 is TGCAGTGCAAGGGGTCGGGATGGCTACACCTTC. Amino acids: CSARGRDGYTF.

The V and J genes are TRBV7-6 and TRBJ2-2; D may be TRBD1 or TRBD2 (5 bases each). This CDR3 comprises 14 residues. The V and J ends lost 1 base and 6 bases respectively, with 9 bases between them. Germline CDR1 SGHVS, CDR2 FNYEAQ. CDR3 loop: CASSLEGTSGELFF. The CDR3 DNA reads TGTGCCAGCAGCTTAGAAGGGACGTCCGGGGAGCTGTTTTTT.

V usage is TRBV30 and J usage is TRBJ2-7, with 9 positions matching TRBD1. V shed 1 base and J 3 bases; nucleotides not matched to a gene: 4. Germline V gene lookup returns CDR1 GTSNPN and CDR2 SVGIG (reference sequence). CDR3 size: 14 residues. Here the CDR3 reads CAWSAHRGLYEQYF. The DNA for the CDR3 is TGTGCCTGGAGTGCCCACAGGGGGCTCTACGAGCAGTACTTC.

This sequence joins TRBV6-4 and TRBJ2-3, with TRBD1 matching 11 bases. Germline CDR1 is MRHNA and CDR2 is SNTAGT. The CDR3 is 15 amino acids. Germline trimming cut 6 bases from V and 5 bases from J; bases unmatched to any gene: 7. The CDR3 DNA is TGTGCCAGCAGCCCCGGACAGGGGGCTGTAGATACGCAGTATTTT. Translated, it gives CASSPGQGAVDTQYF.

The gene calls are TRBV6-6 and TRBJ2-3; D possibly corresponds to TRBD2 (5 bases). The length of the CDR3 is 13 residues. V was clipped by 6 bases and J by 4 bases, with 11 bases between them. From germline, CDR1 is MNHNY and CDR2 SVGAGI (reference sequence). The CDR3 spells CASSPPGADTQYF. CDR3 in DNA: TGTGCCAGCAGCCCACCCGGGGCAGATACGCAGTATTTT.

This rearrangement joins TRBV6-1 to TRBJ1-3; TRBD1 matches 7 bases. V lost 8 bases and J lost 3; bases outside the gene matches: 4. Germline-derived CDR1 and CDR2 are MNHNS and SASEGT. CDR3 length: 13 residues. CDR3: CASRDRYGNTIYF. The CDR3 region has the DNA TGTGCCAGCCGGGACAGATATGGAAACACCATATATTTT.

The rearrangement links TRBV4-2 to TRBJ1-2, with D perhaps matching TRBD1 (5 bases). Trimming cost V 0 bases and J 4 bases, with 9 bases left between them. This CDR3 is 14 amino acids long. In germline, CDR1 is LGHNA, CDR2 YNFKEQ. DNA for the CDR3: TGTGCCAGCAGCCAAGATAGGGGATTCTATGGCTACACCTTC. Encoded protein: CASSQDRGFYGYTF.

V gene TRBV9 combines with J gene TRBJ2-3; no firm D call. V lost 6 bases, J lost 2 bases, and 7 bases lay in between. The CDR3 is made up of 12 amino acids. Germline V gene sequence: CDR1 SGDLS, CDR2 YYNGEE. CDR3 sequence: CASTPDTDTQYF. The DNA for the CDR3 is TGTGCCAGCACCCCAGACACAGATACGCAGTATTTT.

This clone came up once. This chain connects TRBV6-5 to TRBJ2-7, with TRBD2 matching over 10 bases. Trimming cost V 5 bases and J 4 bases; bases outside gene matches: 5. CDR3 length: 14 residues. CDR1 is MNHEY and CDR2 is SVGAGI in the germline V gene. CDR3 nucleotide sequence: TGTGCCAGCAGTCTAGCGGGAGATAGTTACGAGCAGTACTTC. Protein sequence: CASSLAGDSYEQYF.

The V call is TRBV7-2, the J call TRBJ2-2; no definite D call. Germline V gene lookup returns CDR1 SGHTA and CDR2 FQGNSA. V shed 7 bases and J shed 0 bases, with 3 bases lying between them. CDR3 length equals 12 residues. CDR3 sequence: CASTSNTGELFF. Here the CDR3 DNA reads TGTGCCAGCACCTCGAACACCGGGGAGCTGTTTTTT.

This sequence joins TRBV18 and TRBJ2-2; 9 nucleotides align to TRBD1. The ends lost 3 bases at V and 6 bases at J; junction bases unmatched: 11. The germline V gene encodes CDR1 KGHSH and CDR2 LQKENI. The CDR3 runs to 17 residues. As DNA, the CDR3 is TGTGCCAGCTCACCTAACCCCACAGGGGGCGGCGCCGGGGAGCTGTTTTTT. Translated, it gives CASSPNPTGGGAGELFF.

This chain connects TRBV7-6 to TRBJ2-1; the D is unclear. This CDR3 has 13 amino acids. CDR1 is SGHVS and CDR2 is FNYEAQ in the germline V gene. Trimming removed 3 bases at V and 6 bases at J, with 9 bases between. CDR3 nucleotides: TGTGCCAGCAGCTTCTCCCGGGTCAATGAGCAGTTCTTC. Protein sequence: CASSFSRVNEQFF. Full variable domain (outside the CDR3, taken from reference TRBV7-6 and TRBJ2-1): GAGVSQSPRYKVTKRGQDVALRCDPISGHVSLYWYRQALGQGPEFLTYFNYEAQQDKSGLPNDRFSAERPEGSISTLTIQRTEQRDSAMYRCASSFSRVNEQFFGPGTRLTVL.

The V gene is TRBV6-1, the J gene TRBJ1-3; D unresolved. The germline CDR1 and CDR2 sequences are MNHNS and SASEGT. The germline V and J ends were trimmed by 7 bases and 4 bases, with 11 bases remaining between them. CDR3 length: 13 amino acids. The CDR3 reads CASTADWGNTIYF. The DNA for the CDR3 is TGTGCCAGCACAGCGGATTGGGGAAACACCATATATTTT.

V usage is TRBV7-9 and J usage is TRBJ1-5; no definite D call. Looked up from germline, CDR1 is SEHNR and CDR2 is FQNEAQ (reference sequence). V lost 2 bases and J 5 bases, leaving 7 bases between the germline ends. This CDR3 is built from 13 residues. The CDR3 DNA sequence: TGTGCCAGCAGCTTAAGGCAGGATCAGCCCCAGCATTTT. As protein: CASSLRQDQPQHF.

CDR3 nucleotides: TGTGCCAGCACCGTAAGCCGGGGGCTAGAGCAGCCCCAGCATTTT. As protein: CASTVSRGLEQPQHF. The rearrangement uses TRBV28 and TRBJ1-5; a weak D match, TRBD1 (6 bases). The germline gives CDR1 MDHEN, CDR2 SYDVKM. CDR3 length: 15 residues. Trimming removed 7 bases from V and 7 bases from J, with 20 bases in between.

The rearrangement uses TRBV7-9 and TRBJ2-7; unclear D gene. V lost 1 base, J lost 5 bases, and 18 bases lay in between. CDR1 and CDR2 (germline): SEHNR, FQNEAQ (reference sequence). The CDR3 covers 16 residues. CDR3 in DNA: TGTGCCAGCAGCTTAGGGAGAGACTTAATTCAGCACGAGCAGTACTTC. Protein sequence: CASSLGRDLIQHEQYF. The full variable domain, in which reference TRBV7-9 and TRBJ2-7 provide the parts outside the CDR3, is DTGVSQNPRHKITKRGQNVTFRCDPISEHNRLYWYRQTLGQGPEFLTYFQNEAQLEKSRLLSDRFSAERPKGSFSTLEIQRTEQGDSAMYLCASSLGRDLIQHEQYFGPGTRLTVT.

The V and J genes are TRBV6-1 and TRBJ2-7; D is unclear. The germline V gene encodes CDR1 MNHNS and CDR2 SASEGT. The CDR3 loop spans 13 amino acids. V lost 6 bases, J lost 0 bases, and 9 bases lay in between. The CDR3 DNA is TGTGCCAGCAGGCTCCTGGTCTCCTACGAGCAGTACTTC. As protein: CASRLLVSYEQYF.

The rearrangement joins TRBV6-6 to TRBJ1-2; 7 bases fit TRBD1. This CDR3 has 13 amino acids. Germline V gene lookup returns CDR1 MNHNY and CDR2 SVGAGI (reference sequence). V gave up 4 bases and J gave up 2 bases; unmatched junction bases: 1. The CDR3 sequence: CASSSGQNYGYTF. For the CDR3, the DNA is TGTGCCAGCAGTTCGGGACAGAACTATGGCTACACCTTC.

This rearrangement joins TRBV5-1 to TRBJ2-5; TRBD1 agrees at 8 bases. The CDR3 covers 14 residues. The V and J ends lost 2 bases and 1 base, in that order; junction bases with no gene match: 1. Germline V gene lookup returns CDR1 SGHRS and CDR2 YFSETQ. In DNA form, the CDR3 reads TGCGCCAGCAGCTTCACAGGGGGCCAAGAGACCCAGTACTTC. Encoded protein: CASSFTGGQETQYF.

The chain employs TRBV7-9 and TRBJ2-1; 10 bases line up with TRBD2. CDR1 and CDR2 (germline): SEHNR, FQNEAQ (reference sequence). After removal of 2 bases from V and 0 bases from J, the junction contained 10 bases not matched to a gene. This CDR3 is built from 19 residues. CDR3 bases: TGTGCCAGCAGCTTACAAGGACTAGCGGCTCCGAGCTCCTACAATGAGCAGTTCTTC. Translation: CASSLQGLAAPSSYNEQFF.

The V and J genes are TRBV5-6 and TRBJ2-1; D is perhaps TRBD1 or TRBD2 (6 bases each). Germline-derived CDR1 and CDR2 are SGHDT and YYEEEE. This CDR3 region has 16 residues. Trimming stripped 0 bases from V and 7 bases from J, with 17 bases between. CDR3: CASSLEDFTGRNEQFF. The CDR3 region has the DNA TGTGCCAGCAGCTTGGAAGATTTTACAGGGAGGAATGAGCAGTTCTTC.

The genes are TRBV27 and TRBJ1-5; possible D gene TRBD1, 5 bases. The CDR3 contains 16 residues. V was trimmed by 7 bases and J by 4 bases, leaving 20 bases between them. CDR1 and CDR2 (germline): MNHEY, SMNVEV (reference sequence). This chain's CDR3 is CASKLGVERVNQPQHF. For the CDR3, the DNA is TGTGCCAGCAAATTGGGGGTTGAGAGAGTGAATCAGCCCCAGCATTTT.

The chain combines TRBV6-4 with TRBJ2-2; D is unclear. With 4 bases removed from V and 6 bases from J, the gap between germline ends came to 24 bases. This CDR3 has 18 residues. Germline V CDR1 and CDR2: MRHNA, SNTAGT. The CDR3 coding sequence is TGTGCCAGCAGTGCGGTCAGCTCGACCGTCTGCCAGGCCGGGGAGCTGTTTTTT. Protein: CASSAVSSTVCQAGELFF.

This chain links TRBV2 with TRBJ2-1; no clear D gene. The germline V gene has CDR1 SNHLY and CDR2 FYNNEI. V lost 4 bases to trimming and J lost 0 bases, with 19 bases between them. The CDR3 is made up of 18 amino acids. The CDR3 DNA reads as TGTGCCAGCAGTGGAGGTATTGTGCCCTCAAGCTCCTACAATGAGCAGTTCTTC. This codes for CASSGGIVPSSSYNEQFF.

The genes are TRBV4-1 and TRBJ2-7; D is perhaps TRBD1 (6 bases). The CDR3 covers 17 residues. Germline V lookup: CDR1 MGHRA, CDR2 YSYEKL. V was pared by 1 base and J by 1 base, with 17 bases between. CDR3 sequence reads: CASSQVTARDTSYEQYF. Here the CDR3 DNA reads TGCGCCAGCAGCCAAGTCACGGCAAGGGACACATCCTACGAGCAGTACTTC.

The CDR3, as DNA: TGCGCCAGCAGCCAAGTTGGACGGAAGGGTGGCAACTATGGCTACACCTTC. Translating it yields CASSQVGRKGGNYGYTF. The chain is built from TRBV4-1 and TRBJ1-2; no clear D gene. The germline CDR1 and CDR2 sequences are MGHRA and YSYEKL. V lost 1 base, J lost 2 bases, and 17 bases lay in between. The CDR3 extends over 17 amino acids.

V and J are TRBV18 and TRBJ2-3; D gene uncertain. This CDR3 region has 13 residues. Deletions cut 2 bases from V and 0 bases from J, with 3 bases between. CDR1 is KGHSH, CDR2 LQKENI, per germline. CDR3: CASSPTSTDTQYF. The CDR3 region has the DNA TGTGCCAGCTCACCAACTAGCACAGATACGCAGTATTTT. Together with reference TRBV18 and TRBJ2-3, the CDR3 gives the full variable domain: NAGVMQNPRHLVRRRGQEARLRCSPMKGHSHVYWYRQLPEEGLKFMVYLQKENIIDESGMPKERFSAEFPKEGPSILRIQQVVRGDSAAYFCASSPTSTDTQYFGPGTRLTVL.

This rearrangement joins TRBV30 to TRBJ1-2, with D uncertain. The CDR3 extends over 16 amino acids. The germline gives CDR1 GTSNPN, CDR2 SVGIG (reference sequence). V was shortened by 4 bases and J by 4 bases, with 22 bases between the two germline ends. The CDR3 DNA sequence: TGTGCCTGGATGGTCGGTCCGGCGAGTTCGACCTATGGCTACACCTTC. It is translated as CAWMVGPASSTYGYTF.

This clone was recorded a few times. The chain is built from TRBV18 and TRBJ1-2, with D maybe TRBD1 (6 bases). Germline V CDR1 and CDR2: KGHSH, LQKENI. The CDR3 runs to 14 residues. The V end was cut by 3 bases, the J end by 3 bases, with 11 bases between. CDR3 DNA sequence: TGTGCCAGCTCACCCGGACAGCCTGACTATGGCTACACCTTC. This sequence encodes CASSPGQPDYGYTF.

The chain's CDR3 is CASSEGRHTGVRGDTEAFF. DNA of the CDR3: TGTGCCAGCAGTGAAGGACGGCACACAGGGGTGCGGGGTGACACTGAAGCTTTCTTT. The chain combines TRBV6-1 with TRBJ1-1; 7 bases are shared with TRBD1. This CDR3 spans 19 amino acids. J gave up 3 bases and V 1 base, and 17 bases lay outside the gene matches. Germline CDR1 is MNHNS and CDR2 is SASEGT.

The chain combines TRBV18 with TRBJ2-7, with D perhaps TRBD1 (5 bases). The germline CDR1 and CDR2 sequences are KGHSH and LQKENI. CDR3 length equals 15 residues. V dropped 1 base and J dropped 4 bases, with 14 bases sitting between them. The CDR3 spells CASSPQNRQGYEQYF. Written as DNA, the CDR3 is TGTGCCAGCTCACCACAAAACAGGCAGGGTTACGAGCAGTACTTC.

The genes are TRBV2 and TRBJ2-1; maybe TRBD1 (6 bases). The germline CDR1 and CDR2 sequences are SNHLY and FYNNEI. Between the trimmed V and J ends, which lost 5 bases and 5 bases, there was a span of 13 bases. The CDR3 is 14 residues long. The CDR3 reads CASSPRQVDNEQFF. The CDR3 DNA is TGTGCCAGCAGTCCCCGACAGGTTGACAATGAGCAGTTCTTC. Complete variable domain (other parts from reference TRBV2 and TRBJ2-1): EPEVTQTPSHQVTQMGQEVILRCVPISNHLYFYWYRQILGQKVEFLVSFYNNEISEKSEIFDDQFSVERPDGSNFTLKIRSTKLEDSAMYFCASSPRQVDNEQFFGPGTRLTVL.